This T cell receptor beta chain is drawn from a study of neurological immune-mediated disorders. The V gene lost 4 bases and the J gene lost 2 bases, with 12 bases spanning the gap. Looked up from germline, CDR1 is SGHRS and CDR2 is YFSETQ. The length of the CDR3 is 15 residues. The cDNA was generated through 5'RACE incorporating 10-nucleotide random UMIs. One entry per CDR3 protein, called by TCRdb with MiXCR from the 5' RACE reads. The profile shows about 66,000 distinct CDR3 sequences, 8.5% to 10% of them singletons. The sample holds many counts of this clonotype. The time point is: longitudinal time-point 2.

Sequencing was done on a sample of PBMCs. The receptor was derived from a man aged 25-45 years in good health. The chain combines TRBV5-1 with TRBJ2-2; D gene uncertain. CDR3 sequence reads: CASSIRGSNTGELFF. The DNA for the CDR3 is TGCGCCAGCAGCATAAGAGGATCTAACACCGGGGAGCTGTTTTTT. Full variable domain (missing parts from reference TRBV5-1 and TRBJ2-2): KAGVTQTPRYLIKTRGQQVTLSCSPISGHRSVSWYQQTPGQGLQFLFEYFSETQRNKGNFPGRFSGRQFSNSRSEMNVSTLELGDSALYLCASSIRGSNTGELFFGEGSRLTVL.